What follows describes a single T cell receptor beta chain. Its antigen is still unknown. A read error is possible here, since a much larger clone lies one base away. These data belong to a study of breast tumors, draining lymph nodes, adjacent tissues. Study-level points and caveats: Data fit most tumor T cells coming from lymph node, expanding in tumor. The lymph node origin of tumor T cells was framed as consistent with a hypothesis, not demonstrated.

A single record per CDR3 protein comes from TCRdb applying MiXCR to the multiplex PCR reads. Of about 47,000 distinct CDR3 sequences in the sample, under 30% were seen once. This CDR3 spans 14 amino acids. After removal of 1 base from V and 3 bases from J, the junction contained 0 bases not matched to a gene. CDR1 MNHNS and CDR2 SASEGT come from the germline V gene. The V and J genes are TRBV6-1 and TRBJ1-2, with 9 bases identical to TRBD1. Material: breast tumor tissue. The receptor's source is a female donor with breast cancer. Some clones in this sample may be carry-over from other donors' samples. CDR3 protein: CASSEGTGDYGYTF. CDR3 bases: TGTGCCAGCAGTGAAGGGACAGGGGACTATGGCTACACCTTC.